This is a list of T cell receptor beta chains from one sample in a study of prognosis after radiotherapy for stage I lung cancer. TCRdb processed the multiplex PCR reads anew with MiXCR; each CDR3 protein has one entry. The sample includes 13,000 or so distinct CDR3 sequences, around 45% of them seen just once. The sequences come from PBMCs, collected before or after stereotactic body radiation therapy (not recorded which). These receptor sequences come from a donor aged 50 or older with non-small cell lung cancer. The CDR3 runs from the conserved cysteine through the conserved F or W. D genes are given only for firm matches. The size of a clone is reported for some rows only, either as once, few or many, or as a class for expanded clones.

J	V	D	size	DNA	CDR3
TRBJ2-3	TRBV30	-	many	TGTGCCTGGAGTTCAACTCTGAATACGCAGTATTTT	CAWSSTLNTQYF
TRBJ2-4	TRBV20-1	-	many	TGCAGTGCTAGATCAGGGAAAAACATTCAGTACTTC	CSARSGKNIQYF
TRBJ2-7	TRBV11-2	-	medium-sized	TGTGCCAGCAGCTCGGGACCGAAATCGCACTTC	CASSSGPKSHF
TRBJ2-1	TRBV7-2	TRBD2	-	TGTGCCATCACCTCCGGACTAGTGAGGGGCAATGAGCAGTTCTTC	CAITSGLVRGNEQFF
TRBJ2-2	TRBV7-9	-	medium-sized	TGTGCCAGCAGCTACGCCGGGGAGCTGTTTTTT	CASSYAGELFF
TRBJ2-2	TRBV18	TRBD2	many	TGTGCCAGCTCACCACTCCGCGGGGGGCGAAGGGACACCGGGGAGCTGTTTTTT	CASSPLRGGRRDTGELFF
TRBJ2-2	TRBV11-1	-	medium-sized	TGTGCCAGCAGCTCTAGCACCTTCGGCGGGGAGCTGTTTTTT	CASSSSTFGGELFF
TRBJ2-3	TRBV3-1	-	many	TGTGCCAGCAGCCAAAACTTGGATACGCAGTATTTT	CASSQNLDTQYF
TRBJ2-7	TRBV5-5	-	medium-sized	TGTGCCAGCATCCTGGGCGTAGGACCTTACGAGCAGTACTTC	CASILGVGPYEQYF
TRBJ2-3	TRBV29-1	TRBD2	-	TGCAGCGTTGATGGGGAGGGCGGTGGGGCAGATACGCAGTATTTT	CSVDGEGGGADTQYF
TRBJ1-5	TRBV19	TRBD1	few	TGTGCCAGTAGTATTGGACAGGGCAATAAGCCCCAGCATTTT	CASSIGQGNKPQHF
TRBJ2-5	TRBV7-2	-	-	TGTGCCAGCAGCCTGAGGGACAACCTAATGGTTGAGACCCAGTACTTC	CASSLRDNLMVETQYF
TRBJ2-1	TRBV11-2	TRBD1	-	TGTGCCAGCAGCTTCGACAGGGCAGCCTACAATGAGCAGTTCTTC	CASSFDRAAYNEQFF
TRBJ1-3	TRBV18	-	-	TGTGCCAGCTCACCCGGCGGTGGTGGAAACACCATATATTTT	CASSPGGGGNTIYF
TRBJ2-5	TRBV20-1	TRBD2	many	TGCAGTGCTAGACCCATACTAGCGGGGCAAGAGACCCAGTACTTC	CSARPILAGQETQYF
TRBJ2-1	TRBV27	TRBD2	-	TGTGCCAGCAGGAGGGGGATGACTAGCGGGAGGAAGGATGAGCAGTTCTTC	CASRRGMTSGRKDEQFF
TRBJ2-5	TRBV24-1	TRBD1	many	TGTGCCACCAGTGACCGCGGACAGGGCGGAGCGACCCAGTACTTC	CATSDRGQGGATQYF
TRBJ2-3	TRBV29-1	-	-	TGCAGCGTACCGTCGGCCAACACAGATACGCAGTATTTT	CSVPSANTDTQYF
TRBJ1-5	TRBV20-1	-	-	TGCAGTGCTCCGGGGTCCCATCAGCCCCAGCATTTT	CSAPGSHQPQHF
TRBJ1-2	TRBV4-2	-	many	TGTGCCAGCAGCCAAGATCTTACCAACCCAGGGACTTCCTATGGCTACACCTTC	CASSQDLTNPGTSYGYTF
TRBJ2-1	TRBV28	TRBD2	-	TGTGCCAGCAGGCTTTCAGGGCGGGGGGCGCTAAGTGAGCAGTTCTTC	CASRLSGRGALSEQFF
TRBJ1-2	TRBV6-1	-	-	TGTGCCAGCAGTGGAGCGGGCAACTATGGCTACACCTTC	CASSGAGNYGYTF
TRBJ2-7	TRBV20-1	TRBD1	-	TGCAGTGCTAGAGATGATCAGGGGGCTCCCTACGAGCAGTACTTC	CSARDDQGAPYEQYF
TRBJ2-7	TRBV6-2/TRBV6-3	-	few	TGTGCCAGCAGTTACGGGTTAGGTAACACCTACGAGCAGTACTTC	CASSYGLGNTYEQYF
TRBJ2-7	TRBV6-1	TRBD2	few	TGTGCCAGCAGTGAAAAACTAGCGGGAGGGTTATACGAGCAGTACTTC	CASSEKLAGGLYEQYF
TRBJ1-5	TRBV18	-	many	TGTGCCAGCTCACCGGACCGAAATCAGCCCCAGCATTTT	CASSPDRNQPQHF
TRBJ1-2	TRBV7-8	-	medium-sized	TGTGCCAGCAGCCACAACAGGGATGGCTACACCTTC	CASSHNRDGYTF
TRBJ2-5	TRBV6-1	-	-	TGTGCCAGCAGCAACAGGTGTGATGGGACCCAGTACTTC	CASSNRCDGTQYF
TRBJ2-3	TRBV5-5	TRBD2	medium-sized	TGTGCCAGCAGCAAACTAGCGGGAGACCGTACAGATACGCAGTATTTT	CASSKLAGDRTDTQYF
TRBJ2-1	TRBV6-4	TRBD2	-	TGTGCCAGCAGTAGGGGTAGCGGGGTTTCCTACAATGAGCAGTTCTTC	CASSRGSGVSYNEQFF
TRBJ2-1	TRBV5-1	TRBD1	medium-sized	TGCGCCAGCACCCGGGACAGAAACTACAATGAGCAGTTCTTC	CASTRDRNYNEQFF
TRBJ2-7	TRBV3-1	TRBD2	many	TGTGCCAGCAGCCAAGAACCCGAGCTAGCGGGAGTGTTAGAGCAGTACTTC	CASSQEPELAGVLEQYF
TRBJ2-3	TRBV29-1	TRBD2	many	TGCAGCGTTGATGGGGAGGGCGGCGGGACAGATACGCAGTATTTT	CSVDGEGGGTDTQYF
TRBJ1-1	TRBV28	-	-	TGTGCCAGCAGTCCCCTTTTCTGGGGGAGGGTCACTGAAGCTTTCTTT	CASSPLFWGRVTEAFF
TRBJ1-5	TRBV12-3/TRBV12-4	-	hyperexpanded	TGTGCCAGCAGTTACAGGGACAATCAGCCCCAGCATTTT	CASSYRDNQPQHF
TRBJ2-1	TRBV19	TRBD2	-	TGTGCCAGTAGTATCAGCGGGACTAGCATCAATGAGCAGTTCTTC	CASSISGTSINEQFF
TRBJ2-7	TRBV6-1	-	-	TGTGCCAGCAGTGAAGGTGGAGCGGGCGCCTACGAGCAGTACTTC	CASSEGGAGAYEQYF
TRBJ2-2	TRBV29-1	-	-	TGCAGCGTTGAAGACACGGGTCCAAGGCCGGGAGCCGGGGAGCTGTTTTTT	CSVEDTGPRPGAGELFF
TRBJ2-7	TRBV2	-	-	TGTGCCAGCAGTGGACCCGAGGACTACGAGCAGTACTTC	CASSGPEDYEQYF
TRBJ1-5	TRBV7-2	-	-	TGTGCCAGCAGCTTAGACGGGATGGGCAATCCCCAGCATTTT	CASSLDGMGNPQHF
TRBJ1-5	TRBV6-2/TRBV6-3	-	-	TGTGCCAGTAGTCCGACAGGATCGCAGCGCAATCAGCCCCAGCATTTT	CASSPTGSQRNQPQHF
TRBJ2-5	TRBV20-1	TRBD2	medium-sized	TGCAGTGCTAGCCCGGCTAGCGGGAGGGCCGATGAAGAGACCCAGTACTTC	CSASPASGRADEETQYF
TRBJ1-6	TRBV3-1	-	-	TGTGCCAGCAGCCACCGCTCCCCCTATAATTCACCCCTCCACTTT	CASSHRSPYNSPLHF
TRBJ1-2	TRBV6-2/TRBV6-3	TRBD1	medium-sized	TGTGCCAGCAGTGTGGACAGGGAGGGCTATGGCTACACCTTC	CASSVDREGYGYTF
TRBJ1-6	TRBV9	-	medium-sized	TGTGCCAGCAGCGAGAGGACGTCCAATTCACCCCTCCACTTT	CASSERTSNSPLHF
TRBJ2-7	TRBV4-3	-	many	TGCGCCAGCAGCCAAGATTGGAGTAAACGCGAGCAGTACTTC	CASSQDWSKREQYF
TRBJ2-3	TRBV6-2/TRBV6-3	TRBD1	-	TGTGCCAGCAGCTCGACGACAGGGAGAAATACGCAGTATTTT	CASSSTTGRNTQYF